Reported below is one T cell receptor beta chain. Its antigen is not identified. These data belong to a study of cytotoxic CD8 clonotypes in ibrutinib-treated CLL. Broader study findings: Public clonotypes proved infrequent, and on treatment they shrank or remained steady. Progressing and sustained-remission patients had different sampling times.

TCR beta libraries used roughly 2.2 micrograms of genomic DNA from cryopreserved PBMCs. The CDR3 totals 15 residues. Trimming took off 3 bases at V and 2 bases at J, with 14 bases between the two ends. Germline assignment: CDR1 MGHRA and CDR2 YSYEKL. Assay used: immunoSEQ multiplex PCR; TCRdb lists only in-frame clones, some missing. This sample yields roughly 60,000 clones, of which 71% are seen a single time; 40% to 45% belongs to the top ten. Sequenced here: PBMCs, sampled after 12 months of ibrutinib treatment. The chain recombines TRBV4-1 with TRBJ2-7; D possibly uses TRBD1 or TRBD2 (5 bases each). The sequence was obtained from a human donor with chronic lymphocytic leukemia. The CDR3 nucleotides are TGCGCCAGCAGCCAGCGGATCGGGGCCGCCTACGAGCAGTACTTC. This encodes CASSQRIGAAYEQYF.